This T cell receptor (beta chain) originates from a study of T cell responses to AZD1222 COVID-19 vaccine. In regard to this clone: The antigen is not known.

General study findings and limits: Sampling captured repertoires only after the peak T cell response. The sample set comprised mostly white British donors with more females, and clonal diversity was possibly underestimated. Seropositivity was recorded at baseline in only six AZD1222 recipients.

Using immunoSEQ multiplex PCR, the repertoire was profiled, and TCRdb retains in-frame clones only, with some absent. Of 90,000 to 120,000 clones in the sample, around nine tenths are singletons; the top ten hold around 9%. The CDR3 totals 12 residues. The V gene's germline CDR1 is LNHNV and CDR2 YYDKDF (reference sequence). Trimming shortened V by 1 base and J by 10 bases, and 8 bases separated the two germline ends. This clonotype was sampled from an adult in good health. The sample was peripheral blood, taken on day 0 of AZD1222 vaccination. J is TRBJ2-1 and V is TRBV15, with a tentative D call TRBD2 (5 bases). CDR3 amino acids: CATSRGREEQFF. Written as DNA, the CDR3 is TGTGCCACCAGCAGAGGACGGGAAGAGCAGTTCTTC.